Below, 26 T cell receptor beta chains from the same sample are listed, as sequenced in a study of CD8 T cells in ankylosing spondylitis. Study conclusions and caveats: About 8 highly homologous variants made up a TCR beta motif, and this motif appeared characteristic of ankylosing spondylitis blood.

One entry per CDR3 protein, called by TCRdb with MiXCR from the 5' RACE reads. Among some 840,000 distinct CDR3 sequences listed, approximately 10% were seen once. Which antigens these TCRs recognize remains unknown. The sample was blood, either unsorted or a sorted T cell fraction (not recorded which). The receptors were sampled from a male donor with ankylosing spondylitis.

This clonotype was seen many times. The genes are TRBV20-1 and TRBJ2-5; the D is unclear. Looked up from germline, CDR1 is DFQATT and CDR2 is SNEGSKA (reference sequence). This CDR3 spans 15 amino acids. Trimming shortened V by 3 bases and J by 5 bases, and 19 bases separated the two germline ends. Written as DNA, the CDR3 is TGCAGTGCTAGTGACCCGGGCTCCCCGTCGGAGACCCAGTACTTC. Protein product: CSASDPGSPSETQYF.

This clonotype appeared many times. The J gene is TRBJ2-5, the V gene TRBV10-3; D remains ambiguous. Per germline, CDR1 ENHRY and CDR2 SYGVKD. CDR3 length equals 12 residues. The ends were cut back, 3 bases at V and 5 bases at J, with 7 bases in the middle. In DNA, the CDR3 is TGTGCCATCAGTGAAGCACTGGAGACCCAGTACTTC. This codes for CAISEALETQYF.

This clonotype was seen ten or more times. The gene calls are TRBV7-9 and TRBJ1-5, with D possibly matching TRBD1 (5 bases). This CDR3 contains 13 residues. From germline, CDR1 is SEHNR and CDR2 FQNEAQ (reference sequence). The V and J ends lost 6 bases and 4 bases respectively, with 10 bases between them. The CDR3 reads CASRFDSNQPQHF. The CDR3 DNA is TGTGCCAGCAGATTCGACAGTAATCAGCCCCAGCATTTT.

This clonotype occurred many times. The V call is TRBV29-1, the J call TRBJ2-5; D not resolved. There are 17 residues in the CDR3. Germline V gene data show CDR1 as SQVTM and CDR2 as ANQGSEA. Trimming pared 2 bases from V and 5 bases from J, leaving 24 bases between. This CDR3 is CSVEFVGGIVVQETQYF. The CDR3 DNA reads as TGCAGCGTTGAATTTGTGGGTGGAATCGTCGTCCAGGAGACCCAGTACTTC.

This clonotype was seen only a few times. This sequence joins TRBV20-1 and TRBJ2-3; D unresolved. The CDR3 is 13 amino acids. Germline values: CDR1 DFQATT, CDR2 SNEGSKA (reference sequence). The V and J ends lost 3 bases and 6 bases respectively, with 13 bases between them. The DNA for the CDR3 is TGCAGTGCTAGTCGCCTGCACGTCGATACGCAGTATTTT. This sequence encodes CSASRLHVDTQYF.

This clonotype occurred many times. The chain is built from TRBV7-8 and TRBJ1-3; the match to TRBD1 covers 9 bases. The CDR3 extends over 16 amino acids. V shed 3 bases and J 2 bases; nucleotides not matched to a gene: 5. Germline V CDR1 and CDR2: SGHVS, FQNEAQ. Here the CDR3 reads CASSFRRTGAGNTIYF. The CDR3 DNA sequence: TGTGCCAGCAGCTTCCGTCGGACAGGGGCTGGAAACACCATATATTTT.

The gene calls are TRBV6-5 and TRBJ1-5, with TRBD1 matching 7 bases. V trimming: 1 base; J trimming: 7 bases; junction bases outside the gene matches: 4. This CDR3 spans 14 amino acids. Looked up from germline, CDR1 is MNHEY and CDR2 is SVGAGI. The CDR3 reads CASSYLGGSQPQHF. CDR3 DNA: TGTGCCAGCAGTTACTTAGGGGGCAGCCAGCCCCAGCATTTT.

This clonotype was found a few times. The chain has TRBV7-9 and TRBJ2-1; TRBD1 might be the D (6 bases). Germline CDR1 SEHNR, CDR2 FQNEAQ (reference sequence). This CDR3 comprises 15 residues. Trimming removed 1 base at V and 6 bases at J, with 13 bases between. CDR3 residues: CASSLVRGLSNEQFF. The CDR3 region has the DNA TGTGCCAGCAGCTTAGTCAGGGGATTGAGCAATGAGCAGTTCTTC.

This clonotype was seen only a few times. The chain joins TRBV27 to TRBJ1-5, with unresolved D. Germline V CDR1 and CDR2: MNHEY, SMNVEV (reference sequence). V was shortened by 3 bases and J by 3 bases, with 9 bases between the two germline ends. The CDR3 has 14 amino acids. The CDR3 coding sequence is TGTGCCAGCAGTTTCCGGAGGGTCAATCAGCCCCAGCATTTT. It is translated as CASSFRRVNQPQHF.

Only a few counts were recorded for this clonotype. This sequence joins TRBV7-2 and TRBJ2-5, with D perhaps TRBD1 or TRBD2 (5 bases each). V was cut by 5 bases and J by 2 bases, with 15 bases left in between. Germline assignment: CDR1 SGHTA and CDR2 FQGNSA. This CDR3 comprises 15 residues. The CDR3 DNA reads TGTGCCAGCAGCCCCCAAATGGGACCTCAAGAGACCCAGTACTTC. Amino acids: CASSPQMGPQETQYF.

This clonotype was found a few times. This chain joins TRBV20-1 and TRBJ1-1; tentatively, D is TRBD1 (5 bases). Trimming took off 6 bases at V and 0 bases at J, with 11 bases between the two ends. Per the germline V gene, CDR1 is DFQATT and CDR2 is SNEGSKA (reference sequence). The CDR3 loop spans 13 amino acids. DNA of the CDR3: TGCAGTGCCTTGGGACTCATGAACACTGAAGCTTTCTTT. Protein product: CSALGLMNTEAFF.

V usage is TRBV11-2 and J usage is TRBJ2-3, with 9 bases matching TRBD2. Germline CDR1 SGHAT, CDR2 FQNNGV. Trimming at V came to 4 bases and at J to 2 bases, leaving 4 bases not matched to a gene. CDR3 length: 15 residues. Here the CDR3 DNA reads TGTGCCAGCAGCTCAGGCGGGGGGGCCACAGATACGCAGTATTTT. The encoded protein is CASSSGGGATDTQYF.

This clonotype was counted at least ten times. This chain links TRBV20-1 with TRBJ1-2; D not certain. Germline CDR1 DFQATT, CDR2 SNEGSKA (reference sequence). This CDR3 spans 16 amino acids. The V gene lost 1 base and the J gene lost 0 bases, with 15 bases spanning the gap. This CDR3 reads CSARVSRPSPNYGYTF. CDR3 coding DNA: TGCAGTGCTAGAGTAAGCAGACCTTCACCTAACTATGGCTACACCTTC.

This clonotype was recorded a few times. J is TRBJ2-5 and V is TRBV5-1, with D possibly called TRBD1 or TRBD2 (5 bases each). This CDR3 region has 16 residues. Trimming removed 0 bases at V and 4 bases at J, with 16 bases between. The germline V gene encodes CDR1 SGHRS and CDR2 YFSETQ. CDR3 bases: TGCGCCAGCAGCTTGGCCGGGGCGGTCCTAGGAGAGACCCAGTACTTC. This gives the protein CASSLAGAVLGETQYF.

The J gene is TRBJ2-7, the V gene TRBV20-1; D is unresolved. This CDR3 has 15 residues. Germline CDR1 and CDR2: DFQATT and SNEGSKA (reference sequence). Trimming shortened V by 1 base and J by 2 bases, and 15 bases separated the two germline ends. The CDR3: CSARVRLRRAYEQYF. CDR3 nucleotide sequence: TGCAGTGCTAGAGTAAGGTTAAGGAGAGCCTACGAGCAGTACTTC.

This rearrangement joins TRBV6-5 to TRBJ2-3; D not resolved. This CDR3 has 14 residues. V was trimmed by 0 bases and J by 3 bases, leaving 7 bases between them. Germline-derived CDR1 and CDR2 are MNHEY and SVGAGI. The CDR3 nucleotides are TGTGCCAGCAGTTACTCGACGGCTACAGATACGCAGTATTTT. As protein: CASSYSTATDTQYF.

The chain has TRBV5-1 and TRBJ2-2; a weak D match, TRBD1 (6 bases). Germline CDR1 and CDR2: SGHRS and YFSETQ. Trimming stripped 0 bases from V and 5 bases from J, with 14 bases between. The CDR3 runs to 16 residues. The CDR3 reads CASSLAGVRGTGELFF. CDR3 in DNA: TGCGCCAGCAGCTTGGCCGGAGTCAGGGGTACCGGGGAGCTGTTTTTT.

This clonotype was detected only a few times. This chain joins TRBV20-1 and TRBJ1-2, with D possibly TRBD1 on 5 matching bases. The ends were cut back, 3 bases at V and 7 bases at J, with 18 bases in the middle. Germline V lookup: CDR1 DFQATT, CDR2 SNEGSKA (reference sequence). The CDR3 has 14 amino acids. This CDR3 is CSARGLARALGYTF. CDR3 bases: TGCAGTGCTAGGGGGCTCGCGAGGGCGCTTGGCTACACCTTC.

This clonotype was observed a few times. V and J are TRBV20-1 and TRBJ2-1, with D uncertain. Germline CDR1 and CDR2: DFQATT and SNEGSKA (reference sequence). This CDR3 region has 13 residues. Trimming took 2 bases from V and 7 from J, leaving 12 bases between them. The CDR3 region has the DNA TGCAGTGCTAGACTTGGCGCCGAGAATGAGCAGTTCTTC. Amino acids: CSARLGAENEQFF.

This clonotype was observed at least ten times. The chain recombines TRBV6-2 or TRBV6-3 with TRBJ1-2; a weak D match, TRBD1 (5 bases). The V gene lost 5 bases and the J gene lost 3 bases, with 7 bases spanning the gap. The V gene's germline CDR1 is MNHEY and CDR2 SVGEGT. The CDR3 covers 12 residues. CDR3 protein: CASSDSYYGYTF. In DNA form, the CDR3 reads TGTGCCAGCAGTGACAGCTACTATGGCTACACCTTC.

This clonotype has just a few counts. The rearrangement joins TRBV6-6 to TRBJ2-7, with D unresolved. Germline V CDR1 and CDR2: MNHNY, SVGAGI (reference sequence). The CDR3 sequence is 13 residues long. The germline V and J ends were trimmed by 5 bases and 2 bases, with 10 bases remaining between them. The CDR3 nucleotides are TGTGCCAGCAGTACCGGGTTGCCCTACGAGCAGTACTTC. It codes for CASSTGLPYEQYF.

This clonotype was detected only a few times. The chain couples TRBV12-3 or TRBV12-4 to TRBJ2-7; D is possibly TRBD2 (6 bases). The CDR3 totals 12 residues. The V gene lost 6 bases and the J gene lost 6 bases, with 12 bases spanning the gap. The CDR3 loop reads CASSQTRGEQYF. The CDR3 nucleotides read TGTGCCAGCAGCCAGACTAGGGGCGAGCAGTACTTC.

This clonotype has more than one count but fewer than ten. Germline is not matched at one junction end, which may reflect a read error. The chain links TRBV7-2 to TRBJ1-1; tentatively, D is TRBD1 (5 bases). This CDR3 has 12 amino acids. The germline V gene has CDR1 SGHTA and CDR2 FQGNSA. The CDR3 region has the DNA TGTGCCAGCAGCTACAGGAACGCTGAAGCTTTCTTT. Protein sequence: CASSYRNAEAFF.

The V gene is TRBV5-1, the J gene TRBJ1-2, with 8 bases fitting TRBD1. The CDR3 sequence is 13 residues long. Germline V gene lookup returns CDR1 SGHRS and CDR2 YFSETQ. Losses at the gene ends were 5 bases for V and 6 bases for J; bases not matched to a gene: 6. The CDR3 here is CASRLDRVDGYTF. As DNA, the CDR3 is TGCGCCAGCAGACTGGACAGGGTGGATGGCTACACCTTC.

The rearrangement uses TRBV6-5 and TRBJ2-3, with 9 bases aligning to TRBD2. CDR3 length: 16 residues. J lost 3 bases, V lost 2 bases, and 6 bases had no gene match. In germline, CDR1 is MNHEY, CDR2 SVGAGI. The CDR3 DNA reads TGTGCCAGCAGTTACGGGCTAGCGGGATTTACAGATACGCAGTATTTT. Protein product: CASSYGLAGFTDTQYF.

This clonotype has more than one count but fewer than ten. CDR3 sequence: CASRQQGQTTNEKLFF. The CDR3 DNA reads TGTGCCAGCAGACAACAGGGACAGACGACTAATGAAAAACTGTTTTTT. J is TRBJ1-4 and V is TRBV7-2, with 7 bases fitting TRBD1. V shed 6 bases, J shed 2 bases, and the junction held 9 bases outside the gene matches. The CDR3 consists of 16 residues. Looked up from germline, CDR1 is SGHTA and CDR2 is FQGNSA.